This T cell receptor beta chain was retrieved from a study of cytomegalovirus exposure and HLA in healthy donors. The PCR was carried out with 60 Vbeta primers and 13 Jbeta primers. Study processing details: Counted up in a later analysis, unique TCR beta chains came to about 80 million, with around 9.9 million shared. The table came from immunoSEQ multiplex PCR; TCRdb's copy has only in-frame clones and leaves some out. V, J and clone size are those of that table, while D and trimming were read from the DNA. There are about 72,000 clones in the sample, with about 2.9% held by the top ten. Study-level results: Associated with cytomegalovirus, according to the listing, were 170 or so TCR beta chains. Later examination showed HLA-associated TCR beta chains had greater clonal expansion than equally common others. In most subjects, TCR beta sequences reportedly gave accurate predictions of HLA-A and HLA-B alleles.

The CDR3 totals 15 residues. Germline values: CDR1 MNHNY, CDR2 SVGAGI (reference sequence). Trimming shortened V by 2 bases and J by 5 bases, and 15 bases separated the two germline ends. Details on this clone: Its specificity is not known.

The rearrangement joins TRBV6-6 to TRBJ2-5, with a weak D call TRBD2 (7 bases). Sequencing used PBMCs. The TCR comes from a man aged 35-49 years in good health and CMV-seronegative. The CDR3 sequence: CASSYGRGAGETQYF. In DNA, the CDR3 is TGTGCCAGCAGTTACGGTCGGGGGGCGGGGGAGACCCAGTACTTC.